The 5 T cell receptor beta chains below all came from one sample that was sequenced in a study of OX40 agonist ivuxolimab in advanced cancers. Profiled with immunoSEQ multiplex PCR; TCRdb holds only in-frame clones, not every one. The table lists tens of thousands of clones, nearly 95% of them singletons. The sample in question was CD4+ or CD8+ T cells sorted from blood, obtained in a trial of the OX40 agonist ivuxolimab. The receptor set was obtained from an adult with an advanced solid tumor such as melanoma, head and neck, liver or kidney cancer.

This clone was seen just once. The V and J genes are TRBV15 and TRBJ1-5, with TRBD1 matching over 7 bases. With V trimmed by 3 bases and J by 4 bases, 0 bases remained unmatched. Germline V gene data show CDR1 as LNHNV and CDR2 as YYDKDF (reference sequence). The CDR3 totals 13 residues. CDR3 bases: TGTGCCACCAGCAGCAGGGGGAATCAGCCCCAGCATTTT. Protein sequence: CATSSRGNQPQHF.

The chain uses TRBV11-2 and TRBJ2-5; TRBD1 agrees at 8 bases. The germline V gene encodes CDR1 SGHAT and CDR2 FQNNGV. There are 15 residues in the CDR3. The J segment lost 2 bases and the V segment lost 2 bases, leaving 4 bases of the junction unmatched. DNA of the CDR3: TGTGCCAGCAGCTTACGACAGGGGACACAAGAGACCCAGTACTTC. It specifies CASSLRQGTQETQYF.

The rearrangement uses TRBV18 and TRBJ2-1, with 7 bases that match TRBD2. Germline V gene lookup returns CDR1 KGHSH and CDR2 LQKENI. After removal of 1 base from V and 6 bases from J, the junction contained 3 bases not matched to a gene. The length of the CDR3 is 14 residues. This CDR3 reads CASSPRGGRNEQFF. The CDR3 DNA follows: TGTGCCAGCTCACCACGGGGGGGTCGCAATGAGCAGTTCTTC.

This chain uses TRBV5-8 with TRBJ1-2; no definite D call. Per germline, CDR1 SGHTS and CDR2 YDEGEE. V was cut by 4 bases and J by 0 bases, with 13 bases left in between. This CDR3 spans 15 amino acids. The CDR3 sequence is CASSPLNSPNYGYTF. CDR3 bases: TGTGCCAGCAGCCCACTCAACAGTCCTAACTATGGCTACACCTTC.

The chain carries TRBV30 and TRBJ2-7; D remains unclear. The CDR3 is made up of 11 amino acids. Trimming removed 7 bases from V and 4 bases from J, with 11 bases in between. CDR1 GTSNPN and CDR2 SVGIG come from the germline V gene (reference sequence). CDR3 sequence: CASRTGYEQYF. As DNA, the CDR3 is TGTGCCTCGAGGACGGGTTACGAGCAGTACTTC.